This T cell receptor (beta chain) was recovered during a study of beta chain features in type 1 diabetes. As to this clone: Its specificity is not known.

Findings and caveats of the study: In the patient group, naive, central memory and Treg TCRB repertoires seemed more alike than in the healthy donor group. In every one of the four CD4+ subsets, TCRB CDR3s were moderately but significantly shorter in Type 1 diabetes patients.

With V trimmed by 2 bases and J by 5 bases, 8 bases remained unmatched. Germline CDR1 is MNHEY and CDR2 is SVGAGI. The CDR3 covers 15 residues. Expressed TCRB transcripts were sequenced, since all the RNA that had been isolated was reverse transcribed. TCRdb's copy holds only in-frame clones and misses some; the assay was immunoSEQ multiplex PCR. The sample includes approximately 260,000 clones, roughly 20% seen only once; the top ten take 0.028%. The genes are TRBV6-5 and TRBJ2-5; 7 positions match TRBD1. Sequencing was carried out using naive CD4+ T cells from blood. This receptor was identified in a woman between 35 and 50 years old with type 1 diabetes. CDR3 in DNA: TGTGCCAGCAGTTACGGGGGACAGAGCCAGGAGACCCAGTACTTC. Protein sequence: CASSYGGQSQETQYF.